Described below is a single TCR beta chain sequence and its context. The target antigen is unknown. MiXCR, run by TCRdb on the 5' RACE reads, gives a single entry per CDR3 protein. The table shows over 700,000 distinct CDR3 sequences, with around 19% occurring only once. The CDR3 runs to 14 residues. V lost 4 bases to trimming and J lost 6 bases, with 13 bases between them. Germline-derived CDR1 and CDR2 are DFQATT and SNEGSKA (reference sequence). This sample is drawn from a study of CD8 T cells in ankylosing spondylitis. Study results and caveats: A TCR beta motif made of 7 to 9 highly homologous variants seemed typical of ankylosing spondylitis blood. Reportedly, disease-linked clones are significantly enriched in ankylosing spondylitis patients' matched synovial fluid.

The sequence came from a male donor with ankylosing spondylitis. Source material: blood, either unsorted or a sorted T cell fraction (not recorded which). The chain carries TRBV20-1 and TRBJ1-6, with D perhaps TRBD1 (6 bases). CDR3 residues: CSAMRTASNSPLHF. The CDR3 DNA follows: TGCAGTGCTATGAGGACAGCTAGTAATTCACCCCTCCACTTT.